One sample yielded the 32 T cell receptor beta chains listed below, sequenced in a study of identical twins. MiXCR, run by TCRdb on the 5' RACE reads, gives a single entry per CDR3 protein. The repertoire holds 260,000 or so distinct CDR3 sequences, 6% to 8.5% seen once, with under 6.5% in the top ten. The data also belong to a second study, concerning yellow fever vaccine responses in identical twins.

The sequencing input was CD8+ T cells sorted from blood. The receptors here all came from a woman between 18 and 30 years old in good health.

The J gene is TRBJ1-2, the V gene TRBV9; D ambiguous. V lost 3 bases to trimming and J lost 3 bases, with 6 bases between them. The CDR3 extends over 12 amino acids. Germline CDR1 is SGDLS and CDR2 is YYNGEE. The CDR3 bases are TGTGCCAGCAGCGATGCCTACTATGGCTACACCTTC. Translating gives CASSDAYYGYTF.

This clonotype was counted only a few times. V usage is TRBV27 and J usage is TRBJ2-3; TRBD1 is a possible D gene (5 bases). The CDR3 is 15 amino acids. V was trimmed by 4 bases and J by 4 bases, leaving 15 bases between them. Per germline, CDR1 MNHEY and CDR2 SMNVEV (reference sequence). The CDR3 nucleotides read TGTGCCAGCAGTTGGAAGGGGTTCCCAGCAGATACGCAGTATTTT. Its protein is CASSWKGFPADTQYF.

This clonotype was observed a handful of times. The rearrangement joins TRBV6-1 to TRBJ1-6; D remains unclear. Trimming shortened V by 5 bases and J by 5 bases, and 31 bases separated the two germline ends. The CDR3 consists of 21 residues. Germline CDR1 MNHNS, CDR2 SASEGT. CDR3 protein: CASSTPSYGPERERNNSPLHF. CDR3 DNA: TGTGCCAGCAGTACCCCCTCTTATGGGCCAGAGAGAGAACGAAATAATTCACCCCTCCACTTT.

This chain links TRBV9 with TRBJ2-1, with 11 positions matching TRBD1. The CDR3 is 15 amino acids. Germline V gene lookup returns CDR1 SGDLS and CDR2 YYNGEE. Trimming cost V 7 bases and J 0 bases; bases outside gene matches: 3. The DNA of the CDR3 is TGTGCCAGCGGGGGACAGGGGGTCTCCTACAATGAGCAGTTCTTC. Protein: CASGGQGVSYNEQFF. Supplemented by reference TRBV9 and TRBJ2-1, the full variable domain reads DSGVTQTPKHLITATGQRVTLRCSPRSGDLSVYWYQQSLDQGLQFLIQYYNGEERAKGNILERFSAQQFPDLHSELNLSSLELGDSALYFCASGGQGVSYNEQFFGPGTRLTVL.

This clonotype was recorded a few times. J is TRBJ2-1 and V is TRBV7-3, with a weak D call TRBD2 (6 bases). Germline loops: CDR1 SGHTA, CDR2 FQGTGA. The CDR3 is made up of 12 amino acids. V lost 5 bases and J lost 9, with 11 bases in between. The CDR3 nucleotides are TGTGCCAGCAGCAGTGCCGGGGGTGAGCAGTTCTTC. It translates to CASSSAGGEQFF.

The chain links TRBV6-2 or TRBV6-3 to TRBJ2-7; D ambiguous. Looked up from germline, CDR1 is MNHEY and CDR2 is SVGEGT. The CDR3 covers 17 residues. V lost 0 bases to trimming and J lost 2 bases, with 17 bases between them. The CDR3 loop is CASSYSIGRSLPYEQYV. For the CDR3, the DNA is TGTGCCAGCAGTTACTCGATCGGCAGGAGCCTCCCCTACGAGCAGTACGTC.

This chain connects TRBV24-1 to TRBJ2-2; D remains unclear. Germline values: CDR1 KGHDR, CDR2 SFDVKD. Deletions cut 6 bases from V and 8 bases from J, with 12 bases between. This CDR3 has 13 amino acids. CDR3 bases: TGTGCCACCAGTCTCGGCCGACCAGGGGAGCTGTTTTTT. Its translation is CATSLGRPGELFF.

This clonotype was counted only a few times. The chain carries TRBV18 and TRBJ2-1; D remains unclear. Germline CDR1 KGHSH, CDR2 LQKENI. The V end was cut by 3 bases, the J end by 8 bases, with 14 bases between. This CDR3 contains 14 residues. In DNA, the CDR3 is TGTGCCAGCTCACCTTTGGCTCTAAGTGATGAGCAGTTCTTC. As protein: CASSPLALSDEQFF.

The chain uses TRBV5-1 and TRBJ2-1, with TRBD1 as a possible D gene (6 bases). The CDR3 sequence is 15 residues long. Trimming shortened V by 0 bases and J by 3 bases, and 10 bases separated the two germline ends. CDR1 and CDR2 from the germline V gene are SGHRS and YFSETQ. The CDR3, as DNA: TGCGCCAGCAGCTTGGTGGACAGCCTCTACAATGAGCAGTTCTTC. It is translated as CASSLVDSLYNEQFF.

The sample holds a few counts of this clonotype. V is TRBV5-5 and J is TRBJ2-5; TRBD2 matches 13 bases. V lost 0 bases and J lost 5; bases outside the gene matches: 7. The CDR3 runs to 17 residues. Germline values: CDR1 SGHKS, CDR2 YYEKEE (reference sequence). CDR3 sequence: CASSLVLAGGRVETQYF. In DNA, the CDR3 is TGTGCCAGCAGCTTGGTACTAGCGGGGGGGCGGGTTGAGACCCAGTACTTC. Together with reference TRBV5-5 and TRBJ2-5, the CDR3 gives the full variable domain: DAGVTQSPTHLIKTRGQQVTLRCSPISGHKSVSWYQQVLGQGPQFIFQYYEKEERGRGNFPDRFSARQFPNYSSELNVNALLLGDSALYLCASSLVLAGGRVETQYFGPGTRLLVL.

This clonotype was observed many times. The rearrangement uses TRBV27 and TRBJ2-3, with TRBD1 identical over 8 bases. The CDR3 totals 15 residues. Germline V lookup: CDR1 MNHEY, CDR2 SMNVEV (reference sequence). V dropped 5 bases and J dropped 4; count of bases not matched to a gene: 8. The CDR3 loop reads CASSREAGGPDTQYF. DNA of the CDR3: TGTGCCAGCAGTAGAGAGGCAGGGGGCCCAGATACGCAGTATTTT.

The V call is TRBV7-6, the J call TRBJ1-4, with D perhaps TRBD1 (6 bases). Germline-derived CDR1 and CDR2 are SGHVS and FNYEAQ. V was trimmed by 2 bases and J by 5 bases, leaving 15 bases between them. This CDR3 comprises 16 residues. The CDR3 here is CASSLSLVDSNEKLFF. The CDR3 bases are TGTGCCAGCAGCTTATCCCTGGTGGACAGCAATGAAAAACTGTTTTTT.

This clonotype was detected only a few times. This chain connects TRBV20-1 to TRBJ2-7; TRBD2 aligns across 11 bases. The trim removed 6 bases at V and 1 base at J, leaving 2 bases unmatched. This CDR3 has 13 amino acids. Germline lookup yields CDR1 DFQATT and CDR2 SNEGSKA (reference sequence). Here the CDR3 reads CSAGTSGSYEQYF. CDR3 DNA: TGCAGTGCCGGGACTAGCGGTTCCTACGAGCAGTACTTC.

The V and J genes are TRBV7-8 and TRBJ2-5; tentatively, D is TRBD1 (5 bases). The CDR3 runs to 15 residues. Germline CDR1 and CDR2: SGHVS and FQNEAQ. V shed 2 bases and J shed 1 base, with 11 bases lying between them. The CDR3 DNA is TGTGCCAGCAGCTTAATTTCGACAGTCCAAGAGACCCAGTACTTC. Protein sequence: CASSLISTVQETQYF.

This clonotype was detected only a few times. The genes are TRBV7-9 and TRBJ2-1; D may be TRBD1 (6 bases). Germline V gene sequence: CDR1 SEHNR, CDR2 FQNEAQ (reference sequence). This CDR3 has 11 amino acids. The germline V and J ends were trimmed by 5 bases and 12 bases, with 11 bases remaining between them. The CDR3: CASSRGTRQFF. The CDR3 nucleotides read TGTGCCAGCAGCAGGGGGACAAGGCAGTTCTTC.

V usage is TRBV7-9 and J usage is TRBJ2-2; 12 positions match TRBD1. The CDR3 is made up of 17 amino acids. V was pared by 5 bases and J by 0 bases, with 4 bases of the junction left unmatched. Germline assignment: CDR1 SEHNR and CDR2 FQNEAQ (reference sequence). The CDR3 loop reads CASSGRDRGPNTGELFF. The CDR3 coding sequence is TGTGCCAGCAGCGGACGGGACAGGGGGCCGAACACCGGGGAGCTGTTTTTT.

This clonotype was recorded at least ten times. The chain joins TRBV10-3 to TRBJ2-7; weak D call: TRBD1 (5 bases). This CDR3 comprises 15 residues. Trimming cost V 3 bases and J 5 bases, with 17 bases left between them. CDR1 and CDR2 from the germline V gene are ENHRY and SYGVKD. Here the CDR3 reads CAISEQDEGLNEQYF. CDR3 nucleotides: TGTGCCATCAGTGAACAGGACGAAGGTTTGAACGAGCAGTACTTC.

This clonotype has ten or more counts. V is TRBV12-3 or TRBV12-4 and J is TRBJ2-4; D may be TRBD1 (6 bases). V was cut by 10 bases and J by 2 bases, with 9 bases left in between. The CDR3 length is 12 residues. CDR3 amino acids: CATQGPKNIQYF. CDR3 in DNA: TGTGCCACCCAGGGGCCCAAAAACATTCAGTACTTC.

This clonotype was observed a few times. The chain recombines TRBV28 with TRBJ1-3; weak D call: TRBD1 (5 bases). The CDR3 consists of 15 residues. V was clipped by 5 bases and J by 0 bases, with 11 bases between them. Per the germline V gene, CDR1 is MDHEN and CDR2 is SYDVKM. The CDR3 nucleotides are TGTGCCAGCAGTCTAGGGGCAGACTCTGGAAACACCATATATTTT. Its protein is CASSLGADSGNTIYF.

The chain links TRBV2 to TRBJ1-4; no clear D. The CDR3 is made up of 13 amino acids. V shed 11 bases and J shed 5 bases, with 15 bases lying between them. Germline CDR1 is SNHLY and CDR2 is FYNNEI. CDR3 nucleotide sequence: TGTGCCCAAGCGAGGGTGTCCAATGAAAAACTGTTTTTT. Encoded protein: CAQARVSNEKLFF.

This clonotype was picked up many times. The chain recombines TRBV20-1 with TRBJ2-1; D not resolved. Germline V CDR1 and CDR2: DFQATT, SNEGSKA (reference sequence). The CDR3 has 13 amino acids. V lost 8 bases, J lost 0 bases, and 11 bases lay in between. CDR3 sequence reads: CSPRLASYNEQFF. Here the CDR3 DNA reads TGCAGTCCCAGACTCGCCTCCTACAATGAGCAGTTCTTC.

In its sample, this clonotype was seen a few times. The V call is TRBV20-1, the J call TRBJ2-1, with D perhaps matching TRBD1 or TRBD2 (5 bases each). CDR1 is DFQATT, CDR2 SNEGSKA, per germline (reference sequence). V lost 3 bases to trimming and J lost 8 bases, with 20 bases between them. CDR3 size: 15 residues. The CDR3 protein is CSASRGPQVYDEQFF. Here the CDR3 DNA reads TGCAGTGCTAGCCGGGGTCCACAGGTCTATGATGAGCAGTTCTTC.

The chain is built from TRBV7-8 and TRBJ1-5; tentative D call: TRBD1 (5 bases). V shed 1 base and J shed 9 bases, with 13 bases lying between them. Germline-derived CDR1 and CDR2 are SGHVS and FQNEAQ. The CDR3 totals 14 residues. This chain's CDR3 is CASSLVRGRRPQHF. CDR3 bases: TGTGCCAGCAGCTTAGTTAGGGGCAGACGGCCCCAGCATTTT. Drawing the rest from reference TRBV7-8 and TRBJ1-5, the complete variable domain is GAGVSQSPRYKVAKRGQDVALRCDPISGHVSLFWYQQALGQGPEFLTYFQNEAQLDKSGLPSDRFFAERPEGSVSTLKIQRTQQEDSAVYLCASSLVRGRRPQHFGDGTRLSIL.

The chain recombines TRBV9 with TRBJ1-1, with D possibly being TRBD1 (5 bases). This CDR3 has 12 amino acids. Germline CDR1 and CDR2: SGDLS and YYNGEE. V was clipped by 1 base and J by 6 bases, with 7 bases between them. The CDR3 sequence: CASSVQGSEAFF. The CDR3 DNA sequence: TGTGCCAGCAGCGTACAGGGTTCTGAAGCTTTCTTT.

In its sample, this clonotype was seen a few times. V gene TRBV5-5 combines with J gene TRBJ2-7; 7 bases are a match to TRBD1. Germline CDR1 and CDR2: SGHKS and YYEKEE (reference sequence). The CDR3 covers 13 residues. V was pared by 3 bases and J by 11 bases, with 11 bases of the junction left unmatched. For the CDR3, the DNA is TGTGCCAGCAGCTACGTCGAGGGGGCTTCGGAGTACGTC. It codes for CASSYVEGASEYV.

This clonotype has at least ten counts. The chain joins TRBV3-1 to TRBJ2-3; no reliable D call. V shed 1 base and J shed 2 bases, with 7 bases lying between them. The CDR3 is 14 amino acids. The V gene's germline CDR1 is LGHDT and CDR2 YNNKEL (reference sequence). The CDR3 sequence is CASSQGDFTDTQYF. In DNA, the CDR3 is TGTGCCAGCAGCCAAGGAGACTTCACAGATACGCAGTATTTT.

The chain carries TRBV27 and TRBJ2-7; 10 positions match TRBD2. J gave up 3 bases and V 5 bases, and 4 bases lay outside the gene matches. Per the germline V gene, CDR1 is MNHEY and CDR2 is SMNVEV (reference sequence). The CDR3 consists of 14 residues. In DNA form, the CDR3 reads TGTGCCAGCAGTCCCACTAGCGGGGTCTACGAGCAGTACGTC. Amino acids: CASSPTSGVYEQYV.

Regarding this clonotype: A much bigger clone sits one base away, suggesting this may be a read error. The V call is TRBV15, the J call TRBJ1-4; D is unresolved. CDR1 and CDR2 (germline): LNHNV, YYDKDF (reference sequence). This CDR3 is built from 15 residues. Between the trimmed V and J ends, which lost 1 base and 4 bases, there was a span of 10 bases. The CDR3 DNA reads as TGTGCCACCAGCAGAGGGGTGGGGAGTAATGAAAAACTGTTTTTT. This sequence encodes CATSRGVGSNEKLFF.

This clonotype was counted only a few times. The chain combines TRBV29-1 with TRBJ2-3, with D tentatively TRBD1 (6 bases). The CDR3 consists of 15 residues. Looked up from germline, CDR1 is SQVTM and CDR2 is ANQGSEA. Trimming left V 1 base short and J 1 base short, with 12 bases between. Here the CDR3 reads CSVEGGTGRTDTQYF. CDR3 DNA: TGCAGCGTTGAAGGGGGAACAGGGCGCACAGATACGCAGTATTTT.

This rearrangement joins TRBV5-1 to TRBJ2-7, with a possible D match to TRBD1 (7 bases). The CDR3 runs to 13 residues. V gave up 2 bases and J gave up 4 bases, with 10 bases separating them. Germline CDR1 reads SGHRS; CDR2 reads YFSETQ. CDR3: CASSFSGGYEQYV. Written as DNA, the CDR3 is TGCGCCAGCAGCTTTTCAGGGGGGTACGAGCAGTACGTC.

This clonotype was counted a few times. The CDR3 sequence: CASTAPGEFYNEQFF. CDR3 sequence (DNA): TGTGCCAGCACCGCCCCCGGGGAGTTTTACAATGAGCAGTTCTTC. The J gene is TRBJ2-1, the V gene TRBV12-3 or TRBV12-4; the D gene is possibly TRBD2 (5 bases). The CDR3 has 15 residues. V was pared by 7 bases and J by 4 bases, with 17 bases between.

The chain carries TRBV5-6 and TRBJ2-1; the match to TRBD1 covers 10 bases. Germline V gene data show CDR1 as SGHDT and CDR2 as YYEEEE. The V and J ends lost 4 bases and 5 bases, in that order; junction bases with no gene match: 15. CDR3 length: 18 residues. CDR3 coding DNA: TGTGCCAGCAGCCCCGGGACAGGGGACAACAACCCCCACAATGAGCAGTTCTTC. Translation: CASSPGTGDNNPHNEQFF. Together with reference TRBV5-6 and TRBJ2-1, the CDR3 gives the full variable domain: DAGVTQSPTHLIKTRGQQVTLRCSPKSGHDTVSWYQQALGQGPQFIFQYYEEEERQRGNFPDRFSGHQFPNYSSELNVNALLLGDSALYLCASSPGTGDNNPHNEQFFGPGTRLTVL.